Each of the 13 T cell receptor beta chains below was sequenced from the same sample in a study of CDR3 diversity in severe acne. From the PCR reads, TCRdb called clonotypes with MiXCR, one entry per CDR3 protein. The sample yields over 100,000 distinct CDR3 sequences, 51% seen once. The sequenced sample was blood. Receptors originate from a male donor with acne.

The rearrangement links TRBV9 to TRBJ1-2; 10 bases agree with TRBD1. Germline V gives CDR1 SGDLS, CDR2 YYNGEE. The CDR3 spans 15 residues. V lost 4 bases to trimming and J lost 7 bases; unmatched junction nucleotides: 10. DNA of the CDR3: TGTGCCAGCAGCCTGGGAGGGACAGGGGCTTTTGGCTACACCTTC. Translation: CASSLGGTGAFGYTF.

Note on this clonotype: The junction shows a germline mismatch at one end, possibly a read error. The chain carries TRBV10-3 and TRBJ2-7; 9 bases match TRBD1. The CDR3 has 15 amino acids. Germline values: CDR1 ENHRY, CDR2 SYGVKD. In nucleotides, the CDR3 is TGTGCCTCACTACCCGGACAGGGGTCGTCCTGCGAGCAGTACTTC. Its protein product is CASLPGQGSSCEQYF.

The chain joins TRBV10-3 to TRBJ2-2, with D unclear. This CDR3 has 13 residues. Trimming took 2 bases from V and 5 from J, leaving 6 bases between them. Germline lookup yields CDR1 ENHRY and CDR2 SYGVKD. The CDR3: CAISEVLTGELFF. The DNA for the CDR3 is TGTGCCATCAGTGAGGTACTGACCGGGGAGCTGTTTTTT.

This clonotype showed up many times. The rearrangement joins TRBV5-1 to TRBJ2-1; 11 bases fit TRBD2. The CDR3 is made up of 16 amino acids. Germline CDR1 and CDR2: SGHRS and YFSETQ. The J segment lost 9 bases and the V segment lost 3 bases, leaving 11 bases of the junction unmatched. For the CDR3, the DNA is TGCGCCAGCAGCTATAAACCGGGACTAGCGGTCCCTGAGCAGTTCTTC. This translates into CASSYKPGLAVPEQFF.

About this clonotype: Being one base from a much bigger clone, this may be a read error. The gene calls are TRBV6-4 and TRBJ1-2; D is ambiguous. Germline CDR1 reads MRHNA; CDR2 reads SNTAGT. The CDR3 sequence is 16 residues long. With 2 bases removed from V and 4 bases from J, the gap between germline ends came to 17 bases. The DNA of the CDR3 is TGTGCCAGCAGTGACGCTCGGGAGGCGCCTTCCTATGGCTACACCTTC. Protein sequence: CASSDAREAPSYGYTF.

The rearrangement links TRBV10-2 to TRBJ2-5; 8 nucleotides line up with TRBD1. CDR3 length: 13 amino acids. Germline assignment: CDR1 WSHSY and CDR2 SAAADI. With V trimmed by 2 bases and J by 4 bases, 0 bases remained unmatched. The CDR3, as DNA: TGCGCCAGCAGTGAGGACAGGGGAGAGACCCAGTACTTC. Its translation is CASSEDRGETQYF.

This chain uses TRBV24-1 with TRBJ1-1; 8 bases are a match to TRBD1. V lost 8 bases to trimming and J lost 1 base; unmatched junction nucleotides: 2. The CDR3 is made up of 13 amino acids. Germline V lookup: CDR1 KGHDR, CDR2 SFDVKD. The CDR3 bases are TGTGCCACCAAAGGACAGGGGAACACTGAAGCTTTCTTT. Its translation: CATKGQGNTEAFF.

DNA of the CDR3: TGTGCCAGCAGAACCTCCGACCTCAACCCCCACGAGCGGTACGTC. Protein sequence: CASRTSDLNPHERYV. This chain uses TRBV6-1 with TRBJ2-7; no reliable D call. The germline V gene has CDR1 MNHNS and CDR2 SASEGT. CDR3 length equals 15 residues.

The chain couples TRBV24-1 to TRBJ1-2, with a tentative D call TRBD1 (6 bases). V lost 11 bases, J lost 4 bases, and 16 bases lay in between. Germline V lookup: CDR1 KGHDR, CDR2 SFDVKD. The CDR3 is made up of 13 amino acids. The CDR3 is CASKRGSTYGYTF. CDR3 in DNA: TGTGCCAGCAAGAGGGGGTCTACCTATGGCTACACCTTC.

This clonotype was found many times. The genes are TRBV20-1 and TRBJ2-1, with TRBD2 matching over 9 bases. The CDR3 is 13 residues long. The germline gives CDR1 DFQATT, CDR2 SNEGSKA (reference sequence). V trimming: 3 bases; J trimming: 16 bases; junction bases outside the gene matches: 13. CDR3 nucleotides: TGCAGTGCTAGGCAGCGGGAGGTCCCTAGGTCATTCTTC. Its translation is CSARQREVPRSFF.

This clonotype has just a few counts. A much larger clone differs from this one at a single base, so this may be a read error. The chain links TRBV19 to TRBJ2-1, with no clear D. V gave up 4 bases and J gave up 8 bases, with 9 bases separating them. CDR1 and CDR2 (germline): LNHDA, SQIVND (reference sequence). This CDR3 contains 12 residues. The CDR3 nucleotides read TGTGCCAGTAGTACTGGTGGGGATGAGCAGTTCTTC. Protein: CASSTGGDEQFF.

This clonotype counts as medium-sized (0.01 to 0.1%). The rearrangement joins TRBV5-5 to TRBJ2-7, with D perhaps TRBD1 (5 bases). The length of the CDR3 is 13 residues. Germline V CDR1 and CDR2: SGHKS, YYEKEE (reference sequence). Trimming stripped 0 bases from V and 6 bases from J, with 10 bases between. CDR3 region: CASSLVTVAEQYF. The CDR3, as DNA: TGTGCCAGCAGCTTGGTGACAGTCGCCGAGCAGTACTTC.

This clonotype has just a few counts. The chain links TRBV16 to TRBJ1-6; unclear D gene. Deletions cut 8 bases from V and 1 base from J, with 6 bases between. The germline gives CDR1 KGHSY, CDR2 FQNENV. The CDR3 extends over 13 amino acids. CDR3 region: CASCASYNSPLHF. The CDR3 region has the DNA TGTGCCAGCTGCGCGTCCTATAATTCACCCCTCCACTTT.